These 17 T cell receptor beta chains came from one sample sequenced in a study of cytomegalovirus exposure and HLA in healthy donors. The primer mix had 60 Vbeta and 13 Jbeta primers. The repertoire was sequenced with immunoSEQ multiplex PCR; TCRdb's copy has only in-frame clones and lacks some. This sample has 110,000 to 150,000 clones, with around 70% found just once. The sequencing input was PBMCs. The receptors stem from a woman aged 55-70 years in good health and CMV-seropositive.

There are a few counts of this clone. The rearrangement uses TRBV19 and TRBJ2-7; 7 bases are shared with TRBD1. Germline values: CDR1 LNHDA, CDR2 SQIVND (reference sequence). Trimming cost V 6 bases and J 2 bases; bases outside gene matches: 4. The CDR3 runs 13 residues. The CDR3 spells CASRGQLPYEQYF. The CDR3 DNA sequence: TGTGCCAGTAGGGGACAGTTACCCTACGAGCAGTACTTC.

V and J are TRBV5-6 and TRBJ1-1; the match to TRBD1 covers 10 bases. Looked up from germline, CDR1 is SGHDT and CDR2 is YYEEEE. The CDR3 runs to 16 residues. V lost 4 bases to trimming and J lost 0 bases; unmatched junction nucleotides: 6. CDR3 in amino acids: CASSAGQGGVNTEAFF. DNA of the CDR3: TGTGCCAGCAGCGCCGGACAGGGGGGGGTGAACACTGAAGCTTTCTTT.

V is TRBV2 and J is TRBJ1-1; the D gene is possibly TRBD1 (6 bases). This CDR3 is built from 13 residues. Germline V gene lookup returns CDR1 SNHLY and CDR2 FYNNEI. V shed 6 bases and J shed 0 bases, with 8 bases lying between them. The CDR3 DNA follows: TGTGCCAGCAGAGACAGGCTGAACACTGAAGCTTTCTTT. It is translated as CASRDRLNTEAFF.

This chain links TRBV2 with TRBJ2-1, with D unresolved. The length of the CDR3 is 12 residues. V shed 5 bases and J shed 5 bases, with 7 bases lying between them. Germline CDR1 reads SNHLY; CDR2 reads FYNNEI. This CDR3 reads CASSYSDNEQFF. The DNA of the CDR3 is TGTGCCAGCAGTTACAGTGACAATGAGCAGTTCTTC.

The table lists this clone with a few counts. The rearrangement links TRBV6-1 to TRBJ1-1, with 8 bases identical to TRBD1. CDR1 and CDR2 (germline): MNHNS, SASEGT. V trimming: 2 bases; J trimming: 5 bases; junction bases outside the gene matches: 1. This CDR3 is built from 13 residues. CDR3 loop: CASSEQGATEAFF. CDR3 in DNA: TGTGCCAGCAGTGAACAGGGGGCAACTGAAGCTTTCTTT.

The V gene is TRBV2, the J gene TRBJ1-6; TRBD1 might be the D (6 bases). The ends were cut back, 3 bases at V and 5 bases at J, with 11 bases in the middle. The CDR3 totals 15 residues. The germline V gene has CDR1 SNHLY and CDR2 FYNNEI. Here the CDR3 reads CASSDGQMDNSPLHF. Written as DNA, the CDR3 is TGTGCCAGCAGTGACGGACAGATGGATAATTCACCCCTCCACTTT.

CDR3 protein: CATSREGGRGNIQYF. CDR3 coding DNA: TGTGCCACCAGCAGAGAAGGGGGGAGGGGGAACATTCAGTACTTC. The chain has TRBV15 and TRBJ2-4; TRBD2 might be the D (7 bases). In germline, CDR1 is LNHNV, CDR2 YYDKDF (reference sequence). The CDR3 has 15 residues. Trimming took off 0 bases at V and 7 bases at J, with 13 bases between the two ends.

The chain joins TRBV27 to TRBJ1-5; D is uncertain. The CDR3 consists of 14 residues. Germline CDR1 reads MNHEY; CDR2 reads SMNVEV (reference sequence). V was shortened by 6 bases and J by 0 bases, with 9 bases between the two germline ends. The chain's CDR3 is CASSVSNSNQPQHF. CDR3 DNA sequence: TGTGCCAGCAGCGTTAGTAATAGCAATCAGCCCCAGCATTTT.

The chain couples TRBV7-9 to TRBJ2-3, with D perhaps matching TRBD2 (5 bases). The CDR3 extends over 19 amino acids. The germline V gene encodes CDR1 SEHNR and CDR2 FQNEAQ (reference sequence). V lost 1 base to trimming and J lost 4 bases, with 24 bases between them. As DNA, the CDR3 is TGTGCCAGCAGCTTAGGCCAAATGAGGGTCACTCGGGTTGCAGATACGCAGTATTTT. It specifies CASSLGQMRVTRVADTQYF.

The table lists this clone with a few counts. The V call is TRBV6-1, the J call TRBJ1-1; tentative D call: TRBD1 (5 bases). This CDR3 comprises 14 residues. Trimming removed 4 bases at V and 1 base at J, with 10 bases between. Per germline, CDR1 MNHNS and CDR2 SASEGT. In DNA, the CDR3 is TGTGCCAGCAGTGCCATAGGGGCGAACACTGAAGCTTTCTTT. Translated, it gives CASSAIGANTEAFF.

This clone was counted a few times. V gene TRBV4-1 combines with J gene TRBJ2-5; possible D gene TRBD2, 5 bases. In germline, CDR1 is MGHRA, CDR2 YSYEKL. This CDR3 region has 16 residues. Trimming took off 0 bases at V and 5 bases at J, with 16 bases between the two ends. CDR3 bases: TGCGCCAGCAGCCAAGAACCTAGCATGGCCGGGGAGACCCAGTACTTC. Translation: CASSQEPSMAGETQYF.

The DNA of the CDR3 is TGTGCCAGCAGCCTTACCGAGTTCTCTGGAAACACCATATATTTT. This gives the protein CASSLTEFSGNTIYF. The chain recombines TRBV6-1 with TRBJ1-3; D gene ambiguous. CDR1 and CDR2 from the germline V gene are MNHNS and SASEGT. V was shortened by 6 bases and J by 0 bases, with 12 bases between the two germline ends. The CDR3 contains 15 residues.

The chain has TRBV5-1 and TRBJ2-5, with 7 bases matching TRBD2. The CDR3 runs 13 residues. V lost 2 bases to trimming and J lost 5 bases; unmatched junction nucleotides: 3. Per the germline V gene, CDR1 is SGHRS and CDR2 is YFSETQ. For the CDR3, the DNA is TGCGCCAGCAGCTTTGGGGGAGGGGAGACCCAGTACTTC. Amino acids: CASSFGGGETQYF.

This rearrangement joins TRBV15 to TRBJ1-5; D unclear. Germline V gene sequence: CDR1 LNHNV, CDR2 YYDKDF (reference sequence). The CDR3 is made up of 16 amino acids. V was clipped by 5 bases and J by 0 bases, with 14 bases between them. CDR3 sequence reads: CATSPRRQVSNQPQHF. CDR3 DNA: TGTGCCACCAGCCCCCGGCGACAAGTTAGCAATCAGCCCCAGCATTTT.

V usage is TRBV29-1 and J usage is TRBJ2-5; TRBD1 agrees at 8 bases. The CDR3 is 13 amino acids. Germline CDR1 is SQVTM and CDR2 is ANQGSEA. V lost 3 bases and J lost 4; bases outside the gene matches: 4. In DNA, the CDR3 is TGCAGCGTTGAGTCAGGGGGCAGAGAGACCCAGTACTTC. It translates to CSVESGGRETQYF.

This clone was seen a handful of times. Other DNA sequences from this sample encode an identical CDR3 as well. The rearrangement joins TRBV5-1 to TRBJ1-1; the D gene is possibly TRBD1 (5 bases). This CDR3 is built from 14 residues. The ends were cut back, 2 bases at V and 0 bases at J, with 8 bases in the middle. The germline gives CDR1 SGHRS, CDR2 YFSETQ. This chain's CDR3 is CASSFKDMNTEAFF. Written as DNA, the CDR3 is TGCGCCAGCAGCTTTAAGGACATGAACACTGAAGCTTTCTTT.

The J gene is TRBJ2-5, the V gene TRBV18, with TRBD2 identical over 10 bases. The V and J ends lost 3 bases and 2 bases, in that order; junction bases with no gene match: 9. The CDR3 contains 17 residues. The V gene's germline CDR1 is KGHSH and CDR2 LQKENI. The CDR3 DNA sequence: TGTGCCAGCTCACCCAAATCCGCTAGCGGGAGTCAAGAGACCCAGTACTTC. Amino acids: CASSPKSASGSQETQYF.